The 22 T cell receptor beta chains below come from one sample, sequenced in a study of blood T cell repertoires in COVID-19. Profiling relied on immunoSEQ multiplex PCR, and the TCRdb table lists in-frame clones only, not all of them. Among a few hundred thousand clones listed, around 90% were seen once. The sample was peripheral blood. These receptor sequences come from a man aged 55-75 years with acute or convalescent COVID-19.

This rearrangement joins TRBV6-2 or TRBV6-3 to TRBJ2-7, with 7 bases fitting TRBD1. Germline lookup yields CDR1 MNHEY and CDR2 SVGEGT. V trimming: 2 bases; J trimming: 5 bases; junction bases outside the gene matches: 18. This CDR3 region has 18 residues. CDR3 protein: CASSYPSPLDRALHEQYF. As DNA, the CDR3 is TGTGCCAGCAGTTACCCAAGTCCCCTAGACAGGGCTCTCCACGAGCAGTACTTC.

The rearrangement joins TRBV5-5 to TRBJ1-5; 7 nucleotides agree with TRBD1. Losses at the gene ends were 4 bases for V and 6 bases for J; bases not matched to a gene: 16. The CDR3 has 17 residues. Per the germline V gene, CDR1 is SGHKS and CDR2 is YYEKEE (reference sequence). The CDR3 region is CASSNADRVMYLQPQHF. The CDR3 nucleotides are TGTGCCAGCAGCAACGCAGACAGGGTTATGTACCTTCAGCCCCAGCATTTT.

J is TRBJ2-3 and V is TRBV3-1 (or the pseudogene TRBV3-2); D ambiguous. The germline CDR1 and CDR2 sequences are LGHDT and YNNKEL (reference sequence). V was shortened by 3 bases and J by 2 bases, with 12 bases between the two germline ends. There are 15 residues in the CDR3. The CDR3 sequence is CASSHQAPSTDTQYF. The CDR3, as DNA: TGTGCCAGCAGCCACCAGGCACCCTCCACAGATACGCAGTATTTT.

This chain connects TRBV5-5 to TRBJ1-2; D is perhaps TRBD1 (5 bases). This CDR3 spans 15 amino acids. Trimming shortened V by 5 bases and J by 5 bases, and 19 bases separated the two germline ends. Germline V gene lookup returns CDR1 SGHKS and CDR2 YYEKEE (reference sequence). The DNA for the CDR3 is TGTGCCAGCAGAACGGAGGGGTTTTTGGGATATGGCTACACCTTC. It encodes CASRTEGFLGYGYTF.

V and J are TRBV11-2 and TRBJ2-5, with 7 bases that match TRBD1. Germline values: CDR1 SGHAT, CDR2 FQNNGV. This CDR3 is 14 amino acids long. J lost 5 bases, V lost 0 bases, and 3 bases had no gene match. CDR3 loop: CASSLDATGETQYF. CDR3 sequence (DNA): TGTGCCAGCAGCTTAGATGCGACAGGGGAGACCCAGTACTTC.

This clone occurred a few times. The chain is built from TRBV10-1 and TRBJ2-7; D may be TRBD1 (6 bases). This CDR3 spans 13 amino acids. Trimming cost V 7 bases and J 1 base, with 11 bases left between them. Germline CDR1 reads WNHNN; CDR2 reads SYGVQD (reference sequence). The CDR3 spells CASNSGESYEQYF. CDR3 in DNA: TGCGCCAGCAACTCAGGGGAATCCTACGAGCAGTACTTC.

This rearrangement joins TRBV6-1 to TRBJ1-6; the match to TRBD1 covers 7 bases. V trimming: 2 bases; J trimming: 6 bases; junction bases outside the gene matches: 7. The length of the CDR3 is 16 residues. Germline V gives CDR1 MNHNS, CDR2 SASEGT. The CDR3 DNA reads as TGTGCCAGCAGTGAAAAGGGGACAGCCTTTAATTCACCCCTCCACTTT. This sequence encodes CASSEKGTAFNSPLHF.

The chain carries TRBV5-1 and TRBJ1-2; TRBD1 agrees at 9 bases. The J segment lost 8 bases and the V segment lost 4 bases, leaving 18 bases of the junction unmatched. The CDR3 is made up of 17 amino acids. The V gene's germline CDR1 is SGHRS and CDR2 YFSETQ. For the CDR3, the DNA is TGCGCCAGCAGCCCGGCAGGGACAGGGTCCCCGTTGGGGGGCTACACCTTC. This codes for CASSPAGTGSPLGGYTF.

CDR3 protein: CSAVGNNEQFF. The DNA for the CDR3 is TGCAGCGCCGTCGGGAACAATGAGCAGTTCTTC. This chain links TRBV29-1 with TRBJ2-1, with TRBD2 as a possible D gene (5 bases). V was clipped by 7 bases and J by 5 bases, with 9 bases between them. Germline CDR1 SQVTM, CDR2 ANQGSEA. This CDR3 contains 11 residues.

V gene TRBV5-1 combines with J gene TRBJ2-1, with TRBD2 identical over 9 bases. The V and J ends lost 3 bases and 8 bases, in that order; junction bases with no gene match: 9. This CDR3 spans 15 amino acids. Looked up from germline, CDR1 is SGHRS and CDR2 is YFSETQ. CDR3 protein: CASSSLGRGGDEQFF. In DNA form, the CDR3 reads TGCGCCAGCAGCTCCCTTGGGCGGGGGGGAGATGAGCAGTTCTTC.

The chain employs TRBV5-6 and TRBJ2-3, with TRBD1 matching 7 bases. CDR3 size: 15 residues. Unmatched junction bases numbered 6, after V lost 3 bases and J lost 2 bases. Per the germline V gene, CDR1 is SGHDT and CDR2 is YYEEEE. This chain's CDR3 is CASSSGQILTDTQYF. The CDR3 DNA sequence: TGTGCCAGCAGCTCGGGACAGATACTCACAGATACGCAGTATTTT. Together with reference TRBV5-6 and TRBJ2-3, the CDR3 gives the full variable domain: DAGVTQSPTHLIKTRGQQVTLRCSPKSGHDTVSWYQQALGQGPQFIFQYYEEEERQRGNFPDRFSGHQFPNYSSELNVNALLLGDSALYLCASSSGQILTDTQYFGPGTRLTVL.

CDR3 DNA sequence: TGCGCCAGCAGCTTGGCAGGGAAGGGCACTGAAGCTTTCTTT. It translates to CASSLAGKGTEAFF. The rearrangement joins TRBV5-1 to TRBJ1-1, with TRBD1 as a possible D gene (5 bases). CDR1 and CDR2 (germline): SGHRS, YFSETQ. V shed 0 bases and J shed 4 bases, with 10 bases lying between them. This CDR3 region has 14 residues.

This chain's CDR3 is CASSLGVVGEFGPEAFF. In DNA form, the CDR3 reads TGTGCCAGCAGCTTGGGGGTCGTCGGGGAATTTGGACCTGAAGCTTTCTTT. This chain joins TRBV5-6 and TRBJ1-1; D remains ambiguous. The length of the CDR3 is 17 residues. The germline gives CDR1 SGHDT, CDR2 YYEEEE. V lost 0 bases and J lost 6, with 21 bases in between.

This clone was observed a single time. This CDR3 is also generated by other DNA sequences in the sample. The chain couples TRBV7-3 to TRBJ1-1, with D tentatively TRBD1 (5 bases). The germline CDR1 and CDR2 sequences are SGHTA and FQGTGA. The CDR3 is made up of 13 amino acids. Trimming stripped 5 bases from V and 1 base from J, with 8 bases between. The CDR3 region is CASSLGQNTEAFF. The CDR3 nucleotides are TGTGCCAGCAGCCTGGGGCAGAACACTGAAGCTTTCTTT.

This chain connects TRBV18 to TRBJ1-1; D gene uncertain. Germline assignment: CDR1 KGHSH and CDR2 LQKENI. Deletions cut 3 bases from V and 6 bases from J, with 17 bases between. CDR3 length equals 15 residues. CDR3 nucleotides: TGTGCCAGCTCACCCCTTCAGTCCCTTGGGCCTGAAGCTTTCTTT. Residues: CASSPLQSLGPEAFF.

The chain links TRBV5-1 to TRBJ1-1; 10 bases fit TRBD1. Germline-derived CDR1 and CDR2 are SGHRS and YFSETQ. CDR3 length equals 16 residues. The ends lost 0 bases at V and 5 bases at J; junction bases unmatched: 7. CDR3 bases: TGCGCCAGCAGCTTGGTTAGCGGGACAGGGGATACTGAAGCTTTCTTT. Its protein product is CASSLVSGTGDTEAFF.

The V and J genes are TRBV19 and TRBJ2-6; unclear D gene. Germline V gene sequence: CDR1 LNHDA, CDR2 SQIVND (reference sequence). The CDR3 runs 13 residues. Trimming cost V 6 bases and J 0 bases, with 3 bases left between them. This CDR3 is CASSISGANVLTF. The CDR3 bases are TGTGCCAGTAGCATCTCTGGGGCCAACGTCCTGACTTTC.

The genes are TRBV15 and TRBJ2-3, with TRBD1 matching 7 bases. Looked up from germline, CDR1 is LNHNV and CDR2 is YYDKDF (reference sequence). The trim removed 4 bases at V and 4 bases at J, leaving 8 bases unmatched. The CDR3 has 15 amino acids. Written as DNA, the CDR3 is TGTGCCACCAGCACCCGACAGGGACGACCAGATACGCAGTATTTT. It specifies CATSTRQGRPDTQYF.

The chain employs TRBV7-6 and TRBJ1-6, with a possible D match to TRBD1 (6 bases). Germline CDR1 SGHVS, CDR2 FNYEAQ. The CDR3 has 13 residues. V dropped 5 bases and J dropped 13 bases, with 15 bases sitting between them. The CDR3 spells CASSPGGPVPLHF. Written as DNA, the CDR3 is TGTGCCAGCAGCCCTGGGGGCCCAGTTCCCCTCCACTTT. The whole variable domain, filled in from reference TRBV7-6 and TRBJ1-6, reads GAGVSQSPRYKVTKRGQDVALRCDPISGHVSLYWYRQALGQGPEFLTYFNYEAQQDKSGLPNDRFSAERPEGSISTLTIQRTEQRDSAMYRCASSPGGPVPLHFGNGTRLTVT.

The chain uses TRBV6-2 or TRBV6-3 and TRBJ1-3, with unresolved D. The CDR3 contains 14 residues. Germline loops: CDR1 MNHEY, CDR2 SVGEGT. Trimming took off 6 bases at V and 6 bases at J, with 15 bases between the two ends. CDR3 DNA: TGTGCCAGCAGCAACGGGGAGTACCTAAACACCATATATTTT. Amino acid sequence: CASSNGEYLNTIYF.

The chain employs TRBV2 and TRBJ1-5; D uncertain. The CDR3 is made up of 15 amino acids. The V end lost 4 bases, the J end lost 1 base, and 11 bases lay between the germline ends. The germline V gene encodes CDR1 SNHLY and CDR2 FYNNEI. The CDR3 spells CASSAEILSNQPQHF. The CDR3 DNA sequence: TGTGCCAGCAGTGCTGAGATCCTAAGCAATCAGCCCCAGCATTTT.

DNA of the CDR3: TGTGCCAGCAGCTTAACGCCGGGAGGGGCGTGGGCCGGGGAGCTGTTTTTT. It encodes CASSLTPGGAWAGELFF. The chain has TRBV7-8 and TRBJ2-2; 8 bases map to TRBD2. The trim removed 2 bases at V and 6 bases at J, leaving 11 bases unmatched. The length of the CDR3 is 17 residues. Germline CDR1 and CDR2: SGHVS and FQNEAQ.